This T cell receptor (beta chain) was recovered during a study of blood T cells in healthy people across ages. CDR3 length: 13 residues. V was cut by 0 bases and J by 5 bases, with 7 bases left in between. Looked up from germline, CDR1 is MNHNY and CDR2 is SVGAGI (reference sequence). Of note for this clonotype: The target antigen is unknown.

Study-wide findings and caveats: Estimated diversity across one million T cells was deemed an underestimate. Any conclusive comparison of naive versus antigen-experienced cells was prevented by using unsorted PBMCs.

Through a sample-barcoded 5' primer and a J-beta primer mix, a second PCR was run for 7 to 11 cycles. Each of the cDNA molecules was tagged by a template-switch adaptor with 12 random nucleotides. TCRdb ran MiXCR on the 5' RACE reads and lists one entry per CDR3 protein. The repertoire holds over 600,000 distinct CDR3 sequences, with about 21% as singletons. The receptor was derived from a man between 65 and 79 years old in good health. The V call is TRBV6-6, the J call TRBJ2-5; D is undetermined. Sequencing was performed on blood. The CDR3 nucleotides are TGTGCCAGCAGTTACTCAGTTTTGGAGACCCAGTACTTC. Residues: CASSYSVLETQYF.